The 14 T cell receptor beta chains below were found in one sample sequenced in a study of blood T cell repertoires in COVID-19. Sequenced by immunoSEQ multiplex PCR; TCRdb stores in-frame clones only, minus some. Of around 160,000 clones listed, approximately 88% are singletons. The sample was PBMCs or T cells enriched from blood (not recorded which). Receptors were obtained from a woman between 25 and 40 years old with acute COVID-19.

The chain employs TRBV7-2 and TRBJ2-1, with 7 bases matching TRBD1. V shed 5 bases and J 2 bases; nucleotides not matched to a gene: 6. CDR1 SGHTA and CDR2 FQGNSA come from the germline V gene. This CDR3 has 15 amino acids. CDR3 loop: CASSLRDRPYNEQFF. CDR3 coding DNA: TGTGCCAGCAGCCTCCGGGACAGACCCTACAATGAGCAGTTCTTC.

The V call is TRBV18, the J call TRBJ1-1; D might be TRBD1 (5 bases). Germline V gene lookup returns CDR1 KGHSH and CDR2 LQKENI. The V gene lost 2 bases and the J gene lost 8 bases, with 12 bases spanning the gap. This CDR3 is 13 amino acids long. CDR3 in DNA: TGTGCCAGCTCACCAACCCGACAGAAAGAAGCTTTCTTT. Its translation is CASSPTRQKEAFF.

The chain carries TRBV7-9 and TRBJ1-2; 10 bases map to TRBD1. Germline V lookup: CDR1 SEHNR, CDR2 FQNEAQ (reference sequence). The CDR3 is 15 amino acids. Trimming removed 5 bases from V and 4 bases from J; junction bases left unmatched: 7. The CDR3 loop reads CASSPGDRGPYGYTF. The DNA of the CDR3 is TGTGCCAGCAGCCCGGGTGACAGGGGGCCCTATGGCTACACCTTC.

The V call is TRBV13, the J call TRBJ1-1; 9 positions agree with TRBD1. Germline V CDR1 and CDR2: PRHDT, FYEKMQ (reference sequence). V dropped 3 bases and J dropped 7; count of bases not matched to a gene: 3. This CDR3 spans 13 amino acids. CDR3 sequence reads: CASSLTGGNEAFF. Here the CDR3 DNA reads TGTGCCAGCAGCTTGACAGGGGGTAATGAAGCTTTCTTT.

The chain uses TRBV27 and TRBJ2-7; 7 nucleotides match TRBD1. V gave up 1 base and J gave up 6 bases; unmatched junction bases: 9. CDR1 MNHEY and CDR2 SMNVEV come from the germline V gene (reference sequence). The CDR3 runs to 15 residues. CDR3 nucleotides: TGTGCCAGCAGTTTATACTCCCGCGACAGGGTCGAGCAGTACTTC. Protein product: CASSLYSRDRVEQYF.

The chain uses TRBV9 and TRBJ2-1; TRBD2 matches at 9 bases. CDR3 size: 15 residues. J was trimmed by 9 bases and V by 2 bases; bases with no gene match: 9. Germline CDR1 is SGDLS and CDR2 is YYNGEE. CDR3 sequence (DNA): TGTGCCAGCAGCGTTGGATTAGCGGGAGTTGGTGAGCAGTTCTTC. Translated, it gives CASSVGLAGVGEQFF.

The chain carries TRBV10-3 and TRBJ2-3; D not certain. Trimming cost V 2 bases and J 3 bases, with 12 bases left between them. Looked up from germline, CDR1 is ENHRY and CDR2 is SYGVKD. The CDR3 has 15 residues. This chain's CDR3 is CAISEPSRETDTQYF. DNA for the CDR3: TGTGCCATCAGTGAGCCATCACGTGAGACAGATACGCAGTATTTT.

The DNA for the CDR3 is TGTGCCAGCACTCCCCAGGGGAACACCGGGGAGCTGTTTTTT. It yields the protein CASTPQGNTGELFF. The chain links TRBV28 to TRBJ2-2; possibly TRBD1 for D (5 bases). The ends were cut back, 7 bases at V and 1 base at J, with 10 bases in the middle. CDR1 MDHEN and CDR2 SYDVKM come from the germline V gene. CDR3 length: 14 amino acids.

The chain links TRBV2 to TRBJ2-7; 12 positions agree with TRBD2. The trim removed 5 bases at V and 5 bases at J, leaving 10 bases unmatched. Germline V gene data show CDR1 as SNHLY and CDR2 as FYNNEI. The CDR3 covers 16 residues. The CDR3 sequence: CASSSPFGLAGHEQYF. The CDR3 nucleotides are TGTGCCAGCAGTAGCCCCTTTGGACTAGCGGGACACGAGCAGTACTTC.

In its sample, this clone was seen once. This CDR3 reads CASSQSTQGDNEQFF. CDR3 in DNA: TGCGCCAGCAGTCAATCGACCCAGGGGGACAATGAGCAGTTCTTC. The rearrangement links TRBV23-1 to TRBJ2-1; 7 nucleotides match TRBD1. TRBV23-1 is sorted into the ORF group, with uncertain function. V lost 0 bases, J lost 5 bases, and 4 bases stayed unmatched. CDR3 length: 15 amino acids.

The chain couples TRBV28 to TRBJ2-2, with 7 bases identical to TRBD1. CDR1 and CDR2 from the germline V gene are MDHEN and SYDVKM. V was clipped by 6 bases and J by 6 bases; unmatched bases: 1. The CDR3 length is 12 residues. The CDR3 nucleotides read TGTGCCAGCAGAACAGGGGCCGGGGAGCTGTTTTTT. Translating it yields CASRTGAGELFF. The full variable domain, in which reference TRBV28 and TRBJ2-2 provide the parts outside the CDR3, is DVKVTQSSRYLVKRTGEKVFLECVQDMDHENMFWYRQDPGLGLRLIYFSYDVKMKEKGDIPEGYSVSREKKERFSLILESASTNQTSMYLCASRTGAGELFFGEGSRLTVL.

This clone was seen repeatedly, ten times or more. V is TRBV30 and J is TRBJ1-2, with D maybe TRBD1 (6 bases). The ends were cut back, 3 bases at V and 12 bases at J, with 20 bases in the middle. Germline-derived CDR1 and CDR2 are GTSNPN and SVGIG (reference sequence). The CDR3 loop spans 13 amino acids. Here the CDR3 reads CAWSLIGRGANTF. The CDR3 DNA reads as TGTGCCTGGAGCCTCATCGGACGGGGGGCGAACACCTTC.

The chain employs TRBV28 and TRBJ1-5, with TRBD1 matching over 8 bases. The CDR3 contains 14 residues. Germline lookup yields CDR1 MDHEN and CDR2 SYDVKM. V shed 5 bases and J 5 bases; nucleotides not matched to a gene: 5. DNA for the CDR3: TGTGCCAGCAGTCCCGGACAGGGAGATCAGCCCCAGCATTTT. This codes for CASSPGQGDQPQHF.

This sequence joins TRBV5-1 and TRBJ1-2; D ambiguous. Germline CDR1 and CDR2: SGHRS and YFSETQ. This CDR3 is 12 amino acids long. Trimming took off 0 bases at V and 4 bases at J, with 4 bases between the two ends. The CDR3 protein is CASSLDTYGYTF. The CDR3 bases are TGCGCCAGCAGCTTGGACACCTATGGCTACACCTTC. The whole variable domain, filled in from reference TRBV5-1 and TRBJ1-2, reads KAGVTQTPRYLIKTRGQQVTLSCSPISGHRSVSWYQQTPGQGLQFLFEYFSETQRNKGNFPGRFSGRQFSNSRSEMNVSTLELGDSALYLCASSLDTYGYTFGSGTRLTVV.